These 25 T cell receptor beta chains were sequenced from one sample in a study of blood T cell repertoires in COVID-19. Measured with immunoSEQ multiplex PCR; TCRdb has only the in-frame clones, and not every one. The sample contains about 100,000 clones, less than 90% of which appear only once. Sample: peripheral blood. These receptors were collected from a man aged 30 to 39 in a cohort sampled during active COVID-19.

The rearrangement links TRBV10-3 to TRBJ2-2; D is perhaps TRBD1 (6 bases). The germline V gene encodes CDR1 ENHRY and CDR2 SYGVKD. The CDR3 is 16 residues long. V gave up 5 bases and J gave up 2 bases, with 15 bases separating them. This chain's CDR3 is CAISRVRDINTGELFF. The CDR3 DNA sequence: TGTGCCATCAGTAGGGTCCGGGACATCAACACCGGGGAGCTGTTTTTT.

The V and J genes are TRBV11-2 and TRBJ1-6; possibly TRBD1 for D (5 bases). This CDR3 has 15 residues. Germline values: CDR1 SGHAT, CDR2 FQNNGV. The ends were cut back, 6 bases at V and 3 bases at J, with 12 bases in the middle. CDR3: CASRPGHVYNSPLHF. The CDR3 nucleotides are TGTGCCAGCAGACCCGGACACGTCTATAATTCACCCCTCCACTTT.

The chain couples TRBV12-3 or TRBV12-4 to TRBJ2-5; D is possibly TRBD2 (5 bases). This CDR3 region has 13 residues. The ends were cut back, 8 bases at V and 5 bases at J, with 15 bases in the middle. In DNA, the CDR3 is TGTGCCAGCGCCCTAATCGGCGGGGAGACCCAGTACTTC. Its translation is CASALIGGETQYF.

This clone was detected a few times. The chain uses TRBV2 and TRBJ1-5; tentative D call: TRBD1 (6 bases). Germline CDR1 reads SNHLY; CDR2 reads FYNNEI. Trimming shortened V by 0 bases and J by 3 bases, and 9 bases separated the two germline ends. The length of the CDR3 is 15 residues. The CDR3 DNA follows: TGTGCCAGCAGTGAAGCGGGGGCGGTCAATCAGCCCCAGCATTTT. This gives the protein CASSEAGAVNQPQHF.

This CDR3 is CASSIQETQYF. CDR3 nucleotide sequence: TGTGCCAGCAGCATACAAGAGACCCAGTACTTC. The chain uses TRBV5-4 and TRBJ2-5; D call uncertain. The CDR3 length is 11 residues. Germline V lookup: CDR1 SGHNT, CDR2 YYREEE (reference sequence). V was pared by 4 bases and J by 2 bases, with 3 bases between.

The V and J genes are TRBV3-1 (or the pseudogene TRBV3-2) and TRBJ2-7; 9 nucleotides match TRBD1. V gave up 1 base and J gave up 2 bases; unmatched junction bases: 3. Germline-derived CDR1 and CDR2 are LGHDT and YNNKEL (reference sequence). The CDR3 length is 15 residues. CDR3 nucleotide sequence: TGTGCCAGCAGCCAAGGGACAGGGGTGGCCTACGAGCAGTACTTC. Its translation is CASSQGTGVAYEQYF.

This sequence joins TRBV7-2 and TRBJ2-7; maybe TRBD1 (6 bases). The CDR3 totals 13 residues. In germline, CDR1 is SGHTA, CDR2 FQGNSA. Between the trimmed V and J ends, which lost 5 bases and 3 bases, there was a span of 11 bases. In nucleotides, the CDR3 is TGTGCCAGCAGCCCACAGGGTTACTACGAGCAGTACTTC. Amino acid sequence: CASSPQGYYEQYF.

The rearrangement uses TRBV28 and TRBJ2-7; 8 positions agree with TRBD1. This CDR3 has 15 amino acids. In germline, CDR1 is MDHEN, CDR2 SYDVKM. After removal of 0 bases from V and 5 bases from J, the junction contained 6 bases not matched to a gene. The CDR3 loop reads CASSLWAGGRNEQYF. The DNA for the CDR3 is TGTGCCAGCAGTTTATGGGCAGGGGGCAGGAACGAGCAGTACTTC.

The genes are TRBV6-6 and TRBJ1-5; 9 positions agree with TRBD1. Trimming took 6 bases from V and 6 from J; bases not matched to a gene: 6. This CDR3 has 14 residues. Per the germline V gene, CDR1 is MNHNY and CDR2 is SVGAGI (reference sequence). CDR3 sequence: CASRGDRESQPQHF. The CDR3 DNA sequence: TGTGCCAGCAGGGGGGACAGGGAGAGTCAGCCCCAGCATTTT.

The chain combines TRBV12-3 or TRBV12-4 with TRBJ2-1; the D is unclear. The CDR3 contains 13 residues. Trimming stripped 3 bases from V and 4 bases from J, with 7 bases between. This CDR3 is CASSLSIYNEQFF. The CDR3, as DNA: TGTGCCAGCAGTTTGAGCATATACAATGAGCAGTTCTTC.

The chain couples TRBV29-1 to TRBJ1-1, with D uncertain. V lost 4 bases, J lost 1 base, and 7 bases lay in between. The CDR3 runs 12 residues. Germline assignment: CDR1 SQVTM and CDR2 ANQGSEA. The CDR3 loop is CSVGHQNTEAFF. DNA of the CDR3: TGCAGCGTTGGACATCAGAACACTGAAGCTTTCTTT.

The chain links TRBV5-4 to TRBJ1-1; D is unclear. V was pared by 0 bases and J by 7 bases, with 7 bases between. The CDR3 is 12 residues long. Germline V gives CDR1 SGHNT, CDR2 YYREEE (reference sequence). CDR3 bases: TGTGCCAGCAGCTTGGCGATCGGTGAAGCTTTCTTT. This sequence encodes CASSLAIGEAFF.

V gene TRBV14 combines with J gene TRBJ2-7; 8 bases agree with TRBD2. Germline lookup yields CDR1 SGHDN and CDR2 FVKESK. The trim removed 4 bases at V and 6 bases at J, leaving 8 bases unmatched. The CDR3 has 14 residues. CDR3 protein: CASSRPGLVGEQYF. In nucleotides, the CDR3 is TGTGCCAGCAGCCGCCCGGGACTAGTTGGCGAGCAGTACTTC.

The V and J genes are TRBV3-1 (or the pseudogene TRBV3-2) and TRBJ1-3, with a tentative D call TRBD1 (5 bases). V dropped 4 bases and J dropped 1 base, with 11 bases sitting between them. CDR1 is LGHDT and CDR2 is YNNKEL in the germline V gene (reference sequence). The CDR3 contains 15 residues. The CDR3 reads CASSPHSGSGNTIYF. Here the CDR3 DNA reads TGTGCCAGCAGCCCTCACTCAGGGTCTGGAAACACCATATATTTT.

The chain is built from TRBV30 and TRBJ2-7; 7 bases are a match to TRBD1. Looked up from germline, CDR1 is GTSNPN and CDR2 is SVGIG (reference sequence). This CDR3 has 13 amino acids. With V trimmed by 1 base and J by 4 bases, 4 bases remained unmatched. The CDR3 loop reads CAWSEGRGYEQYF. In DNA form, the CDR3 reads TGTGCCTGGAGTGAGGGCAGGGGGTACGAGCAGTACTTC.

V is TRBV5-1 and J is TRBJ2-7, with TRBD1 matching over 9 bases. Looked up from germline, CDR1 is SGHRS and CDR2 is YFSETQ. There are 15 residues in the CDR3. V lost 4 bases, J lost 5 bases, and 10 bases stayed unmatched. The CDR3 DNA sequence: TGCGCCAGCAGCCCTTCGGACAGGGGCCGGGACGAGCAGTACTTC. This translates into CASSPSDRGRDEQYF. The whole variable domain, filled in from reference TRBV5-1 and TRBJ2-7, reads KAGVTQTPRYLIKTRGQQVTLSCSPISGHRSVSWYQQTPGQGLQFLFEYFSETQRNKGNFPGRFSGRQFSNSRSEMNVSTLELGDSALYLCASSPSDRGRDEQYFGPGTRLTVT.

For the CDR3, the DNA is TGTGCCAGCAGTTACTCGAAGTTGGGAGACTACGAGCAGTACTTC. Amino acid sequence: CASSYSKLGDYEQYF. The chain carries TRBV6-2 or TRBV6-3 and TRBJ2-7; D is possibly TRBD2 (5 bases). Germline V gene lookup returns CDR1 MNHEY and CDR2 SVGEGT. V was shortened by 0 bases and J by 3 bases, with 12 bases between the two germline ends. The CDR3 consists of 15 residues.

This clone has a single count. The rearrangement uses TRBV30 and TRBJ2-7, with 10 bases matching TRBD1. Germline CDR1 GTSNPN, CDR2 SVGIG (reference sequence). The junction had 10 bases not matched to a gene; V was cut back by 3 bases and J by 5 bases. This CDR3 spans 15 amino acids. The CDR3 DNA is TGTGCCTGGAGAGGTTGGGGACAGGGGAAAAACGAGCAGTACTTC. This gives the protein CAWRGWGQGKNEQYF. Filled out from reference TRBV30 and TRBJ2-7, the complete variable domain reads SQTIHQWPATLVQPVGSPLSLECTVEGTSNPNLYWYRQAAGRGLQLLFYSVGIGQISSEVPQNLSASRPQDRQFILSSKKLLLSDSGFYLCAWRGWGQGKNEQYFGPGTRLTVT.

The chain recombines TRBV18 with TRBJ2-1; TRBD2 matches 8 bases. Trimming cost V 3 bases and J 4 bases; bases outside gene matches: 5. This CDR3 is 15 amino acids long. Germline V gives CDR1 KGHSH, CDR2 LQKENI. DNA of the CDR3: TGTGCCAGCTCACCCGGGACTAGTTATTACAATGAGCAGTTCTTC. This translates into CASSPGTSYYNEQFF.

This chain connects TRBV29-1 to TRBJ2-1; 12 bases fit TRBD2. The CDR3 sequence is 19 residues long. Germline assignment: CDR1 SQVTM and CDR2 ANQGSEA. J gave up 5 bases and V 6 bases, and 20 bases lay outside the gene matches. In nucleotides, the CDR3 is TGCAGCGTCCGGCGGAGGCTAGCGGGGGGGCACCCCAACAACAATGAGCAGTTCTTC. This translates into CSVRRRLAGGHPNNNEQFF.

The J gene is TRBJ2-6, the V gene TRBV7-2; TRBD1 aligns across 9 bases. The CDR3 spans 17 residues. The J segment lost 1 base and the V segment lost 5 bases, leaving 6 bases of the junction unmatched. Germline lookup yields CDR1 SGHTA and CDR2 FQGNSA. The CDR3 DNA follows: TGTGCCAGCAGCCACAGGGGGCGCAAGTCTGGGGCCAACGTCCTGACTTTC. Translating it yields CASSHRGRKSGANVLTF.

V is TRBV7-2 and J is TRBJ2-5; 8 nucleotides match TRBD2. Germline V gene lookup returns CDR1 SGHTA and CDR2 FQGNSA. J was trimmed by 4 bases and V by 6 bases; bases with no gene match: 7. The CDR3 contains 14 residues. For the CDR3, the DNA is TGTGCCAGCAGGCGGACTAGCTCCGGAGAGACCCAGTACTTC. This codes for CASRRTSSGETQYF.

The V gene is TRBV4-1, the J gene TRBJ2-7; 8 nucleotides align to TRBD1. Unmatched junction bases numbered 12, after V lost 2 bases and J lost 3 bases. This CDR3 comprises 17 residues. Germline CDR1 is MGHRA and CDR2 is YSYEKL. The CDR3 loop is CASSQKSGQGSNYEQYF. The CDR3 region has the DNA TGCGCCAGCAGCCAAAAGTCCGGACAGGGTTCCAACTACGAGCAGTACTTC.

This chain joins TRBV6-5 and TRBJ1-1, with 11 bases lining up with TRBD1. CDR1 is MNHEY, CDR2 SVGAGI, per germline. V was clipped by 0 bases and J by 5 bases; unmatched bases: 5. The CDR3 runs to 16 residues. CDR3: CASSYSLDRGQTEAFF. The CDR3 coding sequence is TGTGCCAGCAGTTACTCGCTGGACAGGGGGCAGACTGAAGCTTTCTTT.

This clone was observed a handful of times. The genes are TRBV6-6 and TRBJ1-1, with 10 bases identical to TRBD1. This CDR3 comprises 16 residues. The V and J ends lost 7 bases and 1 base, in that order; junction bases with no gene match: 9. Germline V gene sequence: CDR1 MNHNY, CDR2 SVGAGI (reference sequence). This CDR3 is CASTPPGQGPNTEAFF. CDR3 bases: TGTGCCAGCACCCCACCGGGACAGGGGCCGAACACTGAAGCTTTCTTT.